Presented here are 19 T cell receptor beta chains from one specimen sequenced in a study of cytomegalovirus exposure and HLA in healthy donors. It was with 60 Vbeta and 13 Jbeta primers that the PCR ran. TCRdb keeps only in-frame clones here, not all; method: immunoSEQ multiplex PCR. The table has approximately 100,000 clones, more than 60% seen once; the top ten hold approximately 4.3%. The sequencing input was PBMCs. Receptors were obtained from a woman between 18 and 30 years old in good health and CMV-seropositive.

This rearrangement joins TRBV7-9 to TRBJ2-7, with 9 bases that match TRBD2. CDR1 SEHNR and CDR2 FQNEAQ come from the germline V gene (reference sequence). This CDR3 region has 16 residues. The junction had 11 bases not matched to a gene; V was cut back by 3 bases and J by 5 bases. The DNA for the CDR3 is TGTGCCAGCAGCTTTTTTAGCGGGAGCCGTAAGAACGAGCAGTACTTC. As protein: CASSFFSGSRKNEQYF.

The chain joins TRBV11-2 to TRBJ2-5, with 10 bases aligning to TRBD2. From germline, CDR1 is SGHAT and CDR2 FQNNGV. The V segment lost 6 bases and the J segment 3 bases; nucleotides outside the gene matches: 4. CDR3 size: 14 residues. The CDR3 protein is CASRTTSGKETQYF. The CDR3 DNA reads TGTGCCAGCAGGACCACTAGCGGGAAAGAGACCCAGTACTTC.

With respect to this clone: Germline and junction disagree at one end, which may indicate a read error. The gene calls are TRBV29-1 and TRBJ2-7; D not resolved. There are 13 residues in the CDR3. CDR1 is SQVTM and CDR2 is ANQGSEA in the germline V gene. CDR3 residues: CSVEASSAYEQYF. CDR3 DNA: TGCAGCGTTGAAGCTAGTTCTGCCTACGAGCAATACTTC.

The CDR3 loop reads CASSDQLADLTNEQFF. The CDR3 DNA is TGTGCCAGCAGCGACCAGCTAGCGGATTTGACCAATGAGCAGTTCTTC. The chain has TRBV7-9 and TRBJ2-1; TRBD2 matches 7 bases. The CDR3 has 16 amino acids. In germline, CDR1 is SEHNR, CDR2 FQNEAQ (reference sequence). Trimming took 5 bases from V and 6 from J; bases not matched to a gene: 13.

This clone came up a few times. V and J are TRBV7-9 and TRBJ2-7; a possible D gene is TRBD2 (6 bases). The CDR3 is made up of 14 amino acids. Trimming removed 4 bases from V and 7 bases from J, with 17 bases in between. Germline V CDR1 and CDR2: SEHNR, FQNEAQ (reference sequence). CDR3 sequence reads: CASSSYRGLGEQYF. For the CDR3, the DNA is TGTGCCAGCAGCTCGTACCGGGGACTCGGGGAGCAGTACTTC. The complete variable domain, with remaining parts taken from reference TRBV7-9 and TRBJ2-7, reads DTGVSQNPRHKITKRGQNVTFRCDPISEHNRLYWYRQTLGQGPEFLTYFQNEAQLEKSRLLSDRFSAERPKGSFSTLEIQRTEQGDSAMYLCASSSYRGLGEQYFGPGTRLTVT.

This clone came up a few times. The chain couples TRBV7-9 to TRBJ2-3; no definite D call. V dropped 5 bases and J dropped 5 bases, with 11 bases sitting between them. The germline V gene encodes CDR1 SEHNR and CDR2 FQNEAQ (reference sequence). The CDR3 is made up of 13 amino acids. The CDR3 DNA is TGTGCCAGCAGCCCGCCTAGTCAAGATACGCAGTATTTT. Its protein is CASSPPSQDTQYF. Full variable domain (outside the CDR3, taken from reference TRBV7-9 and TRBJ2-3): DTGVSQNPRHKITKRGQNVTFRCDPISEHNRLYWYRQTLGQGPEFLTYFQNEAQLEKSRLLSDRFSAERPKGSFSTLEIQRTEQGDSAMYLCASSPPSQDTQYFGPGTRLTVL.

The CDR3 sequence is CASSTTGESNQPQHF. The CDR3 coding sequence is TGTGCCAGCTCGACTACAGGGGAGAGCAATCAGCCCCAGCATTTT. The J gene is TRBJ1-5, the V gene TRBV27; 7 nucleotides match TRBD1. This CDR3 contains 15 residues. Trimming cost V 8 bases and J 1 base; bases outside gene matches: 8. CDR1 MNHEY and CDR2 SMNVEV come from the germline V gene (reference sequence).

The gene calls are TRBV6-5 and TRBJ2-3; possible D gene TRBD2, 6 bases. V was cut by 6 bases and J by 0 bases, with 10 bases left in between. Germline V gives CDR1 MNHEY, CDR2 SVGAGI. This CDR3 has 14 amino acids. CDR3 DNA sequence: TGTGCCAGCAGCTGGGAGGAAAGCACAGATACGCAGTATTTT. Its translation: CASSWEESTDTQYF.

V and J are TRBV29-1 and TRBJ2-3; 15 bases match TRBD2. With 6 bases clipped from V and 4 bases from J, the junction kept 11 bases outside the gene matches. CDR1 is SQVTM and CDR2 is ANQGSEA in the germline V gene. CDR3 size: 17 residues. The CDR3 DNA sequence: TGCAGCGTACCAGGACTAGCGGGAGGGCAACCCTCAGATACGCAGTATTTT. Protein: CSVPGLAGGQPSDTQYF.

In this sample, this clone turned up a few times. The V and J genes are TRBV4-2 and TRBJ1-5; tentatively, D is TRBD1 (6 bases). This CDR3 has 16 amino acids. The V end was cut by 3 bases, the J end by 6 bases, with 18 bases between. Per the germline V gene, CDR1 is LGHNA and CDR2 is YNFKEQ. DNA for the CDR3: TGTGCCAGCAGCCAGGCGCAAGGCGGGGGCGGTCAGCCCCAGCATTTT. It is translated as CASSQAQGGGGQPQHF.

This chain links TRBV19 with TRBJ2-5; 8 bases map to TRBD1. The V segment lost 1 base and the J segment 2 bases; nucleotides outside the gene matches: 6. The CDR3 sequence is 16 residues long. Per the germline V gene, CDR1 is LNHDA and CDR2 is SQIVND (reference sequence). CDR3 DNA sequence: TGTGCCAGTAGTATAGTCCAGGGGGCGATTCAAGAGACCCAGTACTTC. Protein: CASSIVQGAIQETQYF. The variable domain in full, completed from reference TRBV19 and TRBJ2-5, reads DGGITQSPKYLFRKEGQNVTLSCEQNLNHDAMYWYRQDPGQGLRLIYYSQIVNDFQKGDIAEGYSVSREKKESFPLTVTSAQKNPTAFYLCASSIVQGAIQETQYFGPGTRLLVL.

The chain carries TRBV27 and TRBJ2-7, with 9 bases that match TRBD1. This CDR3 is built from 14 residues. Germline V gene data show CDR1 as MNHEY and CDR2 as SMNVEV (reference sequence). The trim removed 6 bases at V and 4 bases at J, leaving 7 bases unmatched. The CDR3 DNA sequence: TGTGCCAGCAGGGAGGGACAGGGAACATACGAGCAGTACTTC. Protein: CASREGQGTYEQYF.

V and J are TRBV6-5 and TRBJ2-1; perhaps TRBD2 as D (7 bases). This CDR3 contains 16 residues. Between the trimmed V and J ends, which lost 0 bases and 3 bases, there was a span of 12 bases. CDR1 is MNHEY, CDR2 SVGAGI, per germline. CDR3 in amino acids: CASSYSAGTLYNEQFF. The CDR3 nucleotides are TGTGCCAGCAGTTACTCAGCGGGGACACTCTACAATGAGCAGTTCTTC.

The J gene is TRBJ2-5, the V gene TRBV30, with 12 bases identical to TRBD1. From germline, CDR1 is GTSNPN and CDR2 SVGIG (reference sequence). V dropped 3 bases and J dropped 2; count of bases not matched to a gene: 10. The length of the CDR3 is 17 residues. The CDR3 coding sequence is TGTGCCTGGAGCTCTAGGGACAGGGGGCTTCGGCAAGAGACCCAGTACTTC. Translation: CAWSSRDRGLRQETQYF.

This clone was observed a few times. The rearrangement joins TRBV9 to TRBJ2-7; D is possibly TRBD1 (5 bases). The CDR3 runs 11 residues. Germline V CDR1 and CDR2: SGDLS, YYNGEE. Trimming cost V 3 bases and J 7 bases, with 8 bases left between them. The CDR3 is CASSAGWEQYF. CDR3 DNA: TGTGCCAGCAGCGCAGGGTGGGAGCAGTACTTC.

The rearrangement joins TRBV6-1 to TRBJ2-7; D not certain. Per the germline V gene, CDR1 is MNHNS and CDR2 is SASEGT. The CDR3 covers 10 residues. The ends were cut back, 7 bases at V and 4 bases at J, with 5 bases in the middle. The CDR3: CASTGYEQYF. Here the CDR3 DNA reads TGTGCCAGCACCGGTTACGAGCAGTACTTC.

The chain recombines TRBV4-1 with TRBJ2-1, with 11 bases that match TRBD1. This CDR3 is built from 16 residues. Germline CDR1 MGHRA, CDR2 YSYEKL. Unmatched junction bases numbered 7, after V lost 1 base and J lost 8 bases. DNA of the CDR3: TGCGCCAGCAGCCAAGTCCTCGGACAGGGGGCGTATGAGCAGTTCTTC. It encodes CASSQVLGQGAYEQFF.

This sequence joins TRBV6-5 and TRBJ2-5; 7 bases fit TRBD2. The length of the CDR3 is 15 residues. V trimming: 6 bases; J trimming: 5 bases; junction bases outside the gene matches: 12. Germline V lookup: CDR1 MNHEY, CDR2 SVGAGI. CDR3 protein: CASSRQRDLSETQYF. In DNA form, the CDR3 reads TGTGCCAGCAGCCGCCAGCGGGACCTAAGTGAGACCCAGTACTTC.

The CDR3 spells CASSPPRGNTGELFF. CDR3 nucleotides: TGCGCCAGCAGCCCCCCCCGCGGGAACACCGGGGAGCTGTTTTTT. This sequence joins TRBV4-1 and TRBJ2-2; D ambiguous. Germline CDR1 MGHRA, CDR2 YSYEKL. This CDR3 is 15 amino acids long. Trimming took off 4 bases at V and 1 base at J, with 10 bases between the two ends.